This TCR beta chain was captured in a study of blood T cell repertoires in COVID-19. Study in general: Whether acute or convalescent, the COVID-19 samples came from the United States, Italy and Spain. Sources were T cells, B-cell-depleted T cells, or PBMCs; the material itself was cDNA or gDNA.

The authors' processing: The assay estimated nucleated cells by amplifying reference gene primers. This table comes from immunoSEQ multiplex PCR, and its TCRdb copy is limited to in-frame clones, with some not included. For V, J and clone size, that table is used; D and trimming come from the DNA. The sample contains approximately 190,000 clones, approximately 84% of which appear only once. Per germline, CDR1 MNHEY and CDR2 SMNVEV (reference sequence). The trim removed 0 bases at V and 6 bases at J, leaving 7 bases unmatched. This CDR3 region has 16 residues. The chain carries TRBV27 and TRBJ2-2; TRBD2 matches 7 bases. The receptor was isolated from a woman aged 65 to 85 with active or convalescent COVID-19. Source material: peripheral blood. CDR3: CASSLSFGRRAGELFF. The CDR3 DNA sequence: TGTGCCAGCAGTTTATCGTTCGGGAGGAGGGCCGGGGAGCTGTTTTTT.